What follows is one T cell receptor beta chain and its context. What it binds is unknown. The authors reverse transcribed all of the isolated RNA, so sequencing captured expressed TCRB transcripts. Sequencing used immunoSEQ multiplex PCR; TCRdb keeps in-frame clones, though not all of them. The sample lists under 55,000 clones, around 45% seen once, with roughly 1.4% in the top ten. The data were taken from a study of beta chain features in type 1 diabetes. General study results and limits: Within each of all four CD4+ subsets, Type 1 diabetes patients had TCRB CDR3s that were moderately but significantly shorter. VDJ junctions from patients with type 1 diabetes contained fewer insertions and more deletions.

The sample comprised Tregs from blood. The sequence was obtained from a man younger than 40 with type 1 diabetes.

The CDR3 region has the DNA TGTGCCAGCAGCTTAAAGACAGGGTCTTTGGCTTTCTTT. It encodes CASSLKTGSLAFF. J is TRBJ1-1 and V is TRBV7-9; 7 bases match TRBD1. The germline CDR1 and CDR2 sequences are SEHNR and FQNEAQ (reference sequence). Trimming removed 2 bases from V and 11 bases from J; junction bases left unmatched: 8. The CDR3 has 13 residues.